Listed below are T cell receptor beta chains from one sample, sequenced in a study. A single record per CDR3 protein comes from TCRdb applying MiXCR to the 5' RACE reads. The data hold about 23,000 distinct CDR3 sequences, with more than 25% observed a single time. The sequencing sample was made of tumor-infiltrating naive CD4+ T cells sorted from the breast tumor. These receptors all stem from a female donor with breast cancer. The CDR3 runs from the conserved cysteine through the conserved F or W.

V: TRBV6-1; J: TRBJ2-2; CDR3: CASSGSSGSFSGELFF
V: TRBV20-1; J: TRBJ2-5; CDR3: CSARFLGSGEPQYF
V: TRBV5-1; J: TRBJ1-5; CDR3: CASSPSPPGEGNQPQHF
V: TRBV4-1; J: TRBJ2-7; CDR3: CASSQGRTSGNYEQYF
V: TRBV2; J: TRBJ1-6; CDR3: CASAFRPGRANSPLHF
V: TRBV20-1; J: TRBJ1-4; CDR3: CSSMTEEKLFF
V: TRBV20-1; J: TRBJ1-2; CDR3: CSAGGPVNYGYTF
V: TRBV27; J: TRBJ1-5; CDR3: CASRAPGQGSQPQHF
V: TRBV20-1; J: TRBJ1-4; CDR3: CSASGTREGTGKLFF
V: TRBV6-1; J: TRBJ2-1; CDR3: CASRGGGRAVYEQFF
V: TRBV12-3/TRBV12-4; J: TRBJ2-7; CDR3: CASTRGGNYEQYF
V: TRBV18; J: TRBJ2-1; CDR3: CASSPPGRASYNEQFF
V: TRBV19; J: TRBJ2-1; CDR3: CASTEPGLPNEQFF
V: TRBV30; J: TRBJ2-1; CDR3: CAWSVEIAGANEQFF
V: TRBV2; J: TRBJ1-6; CDR3: CASSGEGTGGSPLHF
V: TRBV29-1; J: TRBJ1-1; CDR3: CSVRLNTEAFF
V: TRBV11-2; J: TRBJ2-1; CDR3: CASSPASRYEQFF
V: TRBV20-1; J: TRBJ2-3; CDR3: CSASGDLADTQYF
V: TRBV18; J: TRBJ2-1; CDR3: CASTSLAGGTDEQFF
V: TRBV20-1; J: TRBJ2-1; CDR3: CSARFGHNYNEQFF
V: TRBV6-7; J: TRBJ2-1; CDR3: CASSYSWYTSRNEQFF
V: TRBV12-3/TRBV12-4; J: TRBJ1-5; CDR3: CASSIFKWGGNQPQHF
V: TRBV20-1; J: TRBJ2-1; CDR3: CSATPPSGDRGHEQFF
V: TRBV6-1; J: TRBJ1-2; CDR3: CATGPKSFGDGYTF
V: TRBV18; J: TRBJ1-5; CDR3: CASSPRGGTSGNQPQHF
V: TRBV5-6; J: TRBJ2-1; CDR3: CASSPASGRRKFF
V: TRBV4-1; J: TRBJ1-5; CDR3: CASSPQSTGGNQPQHF
V: TRBV9; J: TRBJ2-1; CDR3: CASSVVPVGGGDEQFF
V: TRBV3-1; J: TRBJ2-7; CDR3: CASSPTTGSGEQYF
V: TRBV20-1; J: TRBJ1-2; CDR3: CSASGPSDGYTF
V: TRBV12-3/TRBV12-4; J: TRBJ1-1; CDR3: CASIPGLGPNTEAFF
V: TRBV9; J: TRBJ1-1; CDR3: CASSVGLGDTEAFF
V: TRBV7-9; J: TRBJ2-7; CDR3: CASSEKAVGTYEQYF
V: TRBV5-1; J: TRBJ2-3; CDR3: CASSLMGQGASDTQYF
V: TRBV11-2; J: TRBJ2-1; CDR3: CASSLLGLRNNEQFF
V: TRBV11-2; J: TRBJ1-1; CDR3: CASSRTEAVNTEAFF
V: TRBV18; J: TRBJ1-2; CDR3: CASSPTRSDYGHTF
V: TRBV5-1; J: TRBJ1-2; CDR3: CASSLAANYGYTF
V: TRBV11-2; J: TRBJ2-3; CDR3: CASSGRHGNTDTQYF
V: TRBV20-1; J: TRBJ1-1; CDR3: CSARFGDPEAFF
V: TRBV20-1; J: TRBJ2-4; CDR3: CSAQPGALSKNIQYF